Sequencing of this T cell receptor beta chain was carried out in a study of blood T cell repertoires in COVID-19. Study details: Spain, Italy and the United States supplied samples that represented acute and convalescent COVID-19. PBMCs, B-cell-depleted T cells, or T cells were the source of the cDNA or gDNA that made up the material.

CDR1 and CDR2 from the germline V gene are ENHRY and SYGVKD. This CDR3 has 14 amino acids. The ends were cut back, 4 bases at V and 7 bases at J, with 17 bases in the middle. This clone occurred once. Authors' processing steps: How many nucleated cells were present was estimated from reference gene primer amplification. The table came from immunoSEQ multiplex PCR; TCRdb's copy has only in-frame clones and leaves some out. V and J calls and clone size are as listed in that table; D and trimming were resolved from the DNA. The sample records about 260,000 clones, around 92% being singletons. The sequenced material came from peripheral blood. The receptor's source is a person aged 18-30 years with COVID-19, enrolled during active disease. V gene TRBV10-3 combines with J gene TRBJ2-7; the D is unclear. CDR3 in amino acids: CAISVGEVSREQYF. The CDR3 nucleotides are TGTGCCATCAGTGTCGGTGAGGTCAGCCGGGAGCAGTACTTC.